The TCR beta chain described here comes from a study of CXCR3-negative and CXCR3-positive naive CD8 T cells. As for the study in general: Sequencing gave about 140 million TRB reads overall, about 1.5 +/- 0.3 million per library.

Study findings and constraints: Hydrophobicity was higher for TRB CDR3s found in CXCR3-positive naive cells than in CXCR3-negative naive cells. Naive CXCR3-negative and CXCR3-positive cells had similar TRBV-TRBJ usage; memory differed.

From germline, CDR1 is SGHDT and CDR2 YYEEEE. This CDR3 comprises 17 residues. The study made its TRB cDNA libraries by 5' RACE, adding UMI labels. From its re-call of the 5' RACE reads, TCRdb lists each CDR3 protein once, without DNA. Recorded for this sample: some 120,000 distinct CDR3 sequences. On this clonotype itself: No antigen is known for it.

All CD8+ T cell subsets were sorted in triplicate at fewer than 350,000 cells each. Naive CD8+ T cells displayed a CD45RO-CCR7+CD27+CD95- phenotype. Material for sequencing was naive CXCR3+ CD8+ T cells from blood. Sample subset: CD45RO-CCR7+CD27+CD95- naive CD8+ T cells expressing CXCR3 (TNR3+). V usage is TRBV5-6 and J usage is TRBJ2-3; absent DNA, TCRdb's TRBD2 call cannot be checked. This TCR came from a human donor in good health. Some clones in this sample may be carry-over from other donors' samples. The CDR3 reads CASSFGLAGEVSDTQYF. The whole variable domain, filled in from reference TRBV5-6 and TRBJ2-3, reads DAGVTQSPTHLIKTRGQQVTLRCSPKSGHDTVSWYQQALGQGPQFIFQYYEEEERQRGNFPDRFSGHQFPNYSSELNVNALLLGDSALYLCASSFGLAGEVSDTQYFGPGTRLTVL.